These 26 T cell receptor beta chains came from one sample sequenced in a study of T cell clonality in common variable immunodeficiency. The assay was immunoSEQ multiplex PCR, and TCRdb's table has in-frame clones only and misses some. This sample includes some 39,000 clones with no singletons; its ten biggest clones take up around 1.4%. Sequencing was carried out using peripheral blood mononuclear cells. The origin of the receptors is a person aged 18-70 years in good health.

In this sample, this clone turned up many times. The read is 3 residues too short to cover the CDR3 end, so that end is filled in from the germline J gene. The genes are TRBV6-1 and TRBJ1-2, with D maybe TRBD1 (6 bases). The CDR3 extends over 13 amino acids. Germline CDR1 reads MNHNS; CDR2 reads SASEGT. Trimming took off 4 bases at V and 4 bases at J, with 10 bases between the two ends. The part of the CDR3 DNA that was read is TGTGCCAGCAGTGTACAGGGTTTCTATGGC. Translation: CASSVQGFYG. The complete CDR3 reads CASSVQGFYGYTF.

With regard to this clone: The read terminates 3 residues before the CDR3 end, so the remaining end is supplied by the germline J gene. The rearrangement uses TRBV2 and TRBJ1-1, with 11 bases lining up with TRBD1. The CDR3 has 17 amino acids. The V segment lost 1 base and the J segment 4 bases; nucleotides outside the gene matches: 8. Germline values: CDR1 SNHLY, CDR2 FYNNEI. The CDR3 protein is CASSEVGQGALITEAFF. CDR3 DNA (partial): TGTGCCAGCAGTGAAGTAGGACAGGGGGCTTTAATCACTGAA.

This clone was observed many times. The sequence runs out 3 residues before the end of the CDR3; the remainder is reconstructed from the germline J gene. The chain is built from TRBV7-8 and TRBJ2-7; 9 bases line up with TRBD1. In germline, CDR1 is SGHVS, CDR2 FQNEAQ. This CDR3 spans 13 amino acids. Germline trimming cut 4 bases from V and 6 bases from J; bases unmatched to any gene: 4. The sequenced CDR3 bases are TGTGCCAGCAGCTCGGACAGGGGCGCCGAG. Amino acids: CASSSDRGAE. The full CDR3 reads CASSSDRGAEQYF.

This clone was counted at least ten times. The read terminates 3 residues before the CDR3 end, so the remaining end is supplied by the germline J gene. The chain employs TRBV6-2 or TRBV6-3 and TRBJ2-1; 11 positions agree with TRBD2. The CDR3 has 13 amino acids. CDR1 and CDR2 (germline): MNHEY, SVGEGT. Germline trimming cut 7 bases from V and 7 bases from J; bases unmatched to any gene: 3. This CDR3 is CASTSGRWNEQFF. CDR3 bases read: TGTGCCAGCACTAGCGGGAGGTGGAATGAG.

Remarks on this clone: The read gets to within 3 residues of the CDR3 end, and the germline J gene fills in the rest. V usage is TRBV7-9 and J usage is TRBJ2-3, with D possibly TRBD2 on 5 matching bases. The CDR3 is made up of 15 amino acids. Trimming left V 2 bases short and J 1 base short, with 10 bases between. CDR1 is SEHNR and CDR2 is FQNEAQ in the germline V gene (reference sequence). The CDR3 spells CASSLSGDGTDTQYF. The part of the CDR3 DNA that was read is TGTGCCAGCAGCTTATCCGGGGATGGCACAGATACG.

The table lists this clone with many counts. The sequence runs out 3 residues before the end of the CDR3; the remainder is reconstructed from the germline J gene. The chain recombines TRBV28 with TRBJ2-7; 8 bases match TRBD2. This CDR3 region has 17 residues. Looked up from germline, CDR1 is MDHEN and CDR2 is SYDVKM. V lost 4 bases to trimming and J lost 2 bases; unmatched junction nucleotides: 13. CDR3 bases read: TGTGCCAGCAGTTCCCCACCGGGAGCGGGAGCCCCCTACGAG. Translating gives CASSSPPGAGAPYE. The entire CDR3 protein is CASSSPPGAGAPYEQYF.

This clone showed up many times. The CDR3 end falls 3 residues outside the read, so it is completed with the germline J gene. This chain connects TRBV5-1 to TRBJ2-2; TRBD1 aligns across 10 bases. The CDR3 totals 16 residues. The J segment lost 6 bases and the V segment lost 4 bases, leaving 9 bases of the junction unmatched. Germline V gene lookup returns CDR1 SGHRS and CDR2 YFSETQ. The CDR3 loop reads CASSPRDRGRPGELFF. CDR3 bases read: TGCGCCAGCAGCCCACGGGACAGGGGTCGACCCGGGGAG.

This clone was seen repeatedly, ten times or more. The read ends 3 residues shy of where the CDR3 ends; the end is completed using the germline J gene. V usage is TRBV5-1 and J usage is TRBJ1-2, with TRBD1 as a possible D gene (5 bases). V was shortened by 5 bases and J by 4 bases, with 12 bases between the two germline ends. This CDR3 has 13 amino acids. Germline values: CDR1 SGHRS, CDR2 YFSETQ. The covered CDR3 bases are TGCGCCAGCAGGCCCGACAGTTCCTATGGC. This gives the protein CASRPDSSYG. The complete CDR3 sequence is CASRPDSSYGYTF.

This clone was counted at least ten times. The observed sequence ends 3 residues before the CDR3 terminus, with the missing tail filled in from the germline J gene. The chain has TRBV20-1 and TRBJ1-5, with D possibly matching TRBD1 (5 bases). CDR3 length: 18 residues. The ends were cut back, 3 bases at V and 4 bases at J, with 25 bases in the middle. Germline V CDR1 and CDR2: DFQATT, SNEGSKA (reference sequence). CDR3 in amino acids: CSASSASRWTKTNQPQHF. The covered CDR3 bases are TGCAGTGCTAGCAGTGCTAGTAGGTGGACAAAGACGAATCAGCCC.

This clone was seen repeatedly, ten times or more. The read terminates 3 residues before the CDR3 end, so the remaining end is supplied by the germline J gene. The genes are TRBV29-1 and TRBJ2-1; 10 bases fit TRBD2. This CDR3 region has 16 residues. The V and J ends lost 1 base and 4 bases, in that order; junction bases with no gene match: 7. Per germline, CDR1 SQVTM and CDR2 ANQGSEA. The sequenced CDR3 bases are TGCAGCGTTGAAGGGGTGGGACTAGCGATGTACAATGAG. Its protein product is CSVEGVGLAMYNE. The complete CDR3 sequence is CSVEGVGLAMYNEQFF.

In this sample, this clone turned up many times. Read coverage stops 3 residues before the CDR3 terminus; the germline J gene supplies the remainder. The gene calls are TRBV5-6 and TRBJ2-3, with D perhaps TRBD1 (7 bases). The CDR3 is 14 amino acids. Germline V gene sequence: CDR1 SGHDT, CDR2 YYEEEE. The DNA read from the CDR3 is TGTGCCAGCAGCTTGGGAGTCAGGGGGGAGACG. Amino acid sequence: CASSLGVRGET. The whole CDR3 sequence reads CASSLGVRGETQYF.

This clone was seen at least ten times. The read gets to within 3 residues of the CDR3 end, and the germline J gene fills in the rest. The sample has other DNA sequences that encode this CDR3 too. The genes are TRBV7-2 and TRBJ2-3; no reliable D call. The CDR3 sequence is 14 residues long. Looked up from germline, CDR1 is SGHTA and CDR2 is FQGNSA. V was clipped by 5 bases and J by 3 bases, with 12 bases between them. The CDR3 here is CASSPRSGTDTQYF. The sequenced part of the CDR3 DNA is TGTGCCAGCAGCCCCCGGTCCGGTACAGATACG.

This clone showed up many times. The read terminates 3 residues ahead of where the CDR3 ends, so the germline J gene completes it. This sequence joins TRBV12-3 or TRBV12-4 and TRBJ2-7, with D uncertain. The CDR3 is made up of 13 amino acids. The germline V and J ends were trimmed by 3 bases and 0 bases, with 6 bases remaining between them. This CDR3 is CASSFGGSYEQYF. The sequenced part of the CDR3 DNA is TGTGCCAGCAGTTTTGGCGGCTCCTACGAG.

This clone was observed a handful of times. The read terminates 3 residues ahead of where the CDR3 ends, so the germline J gene completes it. This rearrangement joins TRBV7-9 to TRBJ1-2, with TRBD1 as a possible D gene (5 bases). Germline loops: CDR1 SEHNR, CDR2 FQNEAQ (reference sequence). This CDR3 is built from 15 residues. CDR3 in amino acids: CASSLDAPKRGDYTF. CDR3 DNA, as far as it was read: TGTGCCAGCAGCTTAGACGCACCCAAGAGGGGCGAC.

This clone was seen at least ten times. Read data end 3 residues before the CDR3 end; the end is taken from the germline J gene. This chain uses TRBV5-4 with TRBJ2-1, with D possibly being TRBD1 (6 bases). Deletions cut 4 bases from V and 0 bases from J, with 14 bases between. CDR1 is SGHNT, CDR2 YYREEE, per germline (reference sequence). This CDR3 has 16 amino acids. Partial CDR3 DNA: TGTGCCAGCAGCAAGGACAGCGCGAGCTCCTACAATGAG. Translated: CASSKDSASSYNE. In full, the CDR3 reads CASSKDSASSYNEQFF.

This clone was detected many times. The read terminates 3 residues before the CDR3 end, so the remaining end is supplied by the germline J gene. The chain is built from TRBV12-3 or TRBV12-4 and TRBJ1-5, with a tentative D call TRBD1 (5 bases). The V gene lost 5 bases and the J gene lost 6 bases, with 14 bases spanning the gap. The CDR3 contains 14 residues. The CDR3 spells CASSPRAPGQPQHF. The sequenced part of the CDR3 DNA is TGTGCCAGCAGTCCCAGGGCCCCGGGTCAGCCC.

This clone was counted ten times or more. The part of the CDR3 DNA that was read is TGCAGTGCTACTGAGCGGGAGGTACAAGAGACC. Its translation: CSATEREVQET. The full CDR3 reads CSATEREVQETQYF. This chain joins TRBV20-1 and TRBJ2-5, with 9 bases fitting TRBD2. The read terminates 3 residues before the CDR3 end, so the remaining end is supplied by the germline J gene. V dropped 4 bases and J dropped 2; count of bases not matched to a gene: 5. Germline V gene lookup returns CDR1 DFQATT and CDR2 SNEGSKA (reference sequence). The CDR3 extends over 14 amino acids.

A few counts support this clone. The read falls 3 residues short of the CDR3 end, and the missing part is taken from the germline J gene. The chain is built from TRBV20-1 and TRBJ1-1; D unresolved. Germline V gene lookup returns CDR1 DFQATT and CDR2 SNEGSKA (reference sequence). V gave up 0 bases and J gave up 4 bases, with 12 bases separating them. There are 14 residues in the CDR3. The CDR3 DNA, read in part, is TGCAGTGCTAGAGATCCGAAGGGTCTCACTGAA. Amino acid sequence: CSARDPKGLTE. The whole CDR3 reads CSARDPKGLTEAFF.

In this sample, this clone turned up many times. The read gets to within 3 residues of the CDR3 end, and the germline J gene fills in the rest. The chain is built from TRBV29-1 and TRBJ2-1; 7 bases are shared with TRBD1. The CDR3 consists of 12 residues. J gave up 4 bases and V 6 bases, and 3 bases lay outside the gene matches. The germline CDR1 and CDR2 sequences are SQVTM and ANQGSEA. The part of the CDR3 DNA that was read is TGCAGCGTGATACAGGGGTACAATGAG. Translation: CSVIQGYNE. The CDR3 in full is CSVIQGYNEQFF.

This clone was observed at least ten times. The read falls 3 residues short of the CDR3 end, and the missing part is taken from the germline J gene. The chain couples TRBV5-5 to TRBJ2-1; 7 nucleotides align to TRBD1. V lost 1 base, J lost 7 bases, and 8 bases stayed unmatched. CDR3 length: 15 amino acids. Germline V gives CDR1 SGHKS, CDR2 YYEKEE (reference sequence). The CDR3: CASSLRGGRGNEQFF. The covered CDR3 bases are TGTGCCAGCAGCTTGAGAGGGGGCAGGGGGAATGAG.

Many counts were recorded for this clone. Coverage ceases 3 residues before the CDR3 finishes, and the germline J gene fills in the end. This chain joins TRBV5-1 and TRBJ1-1, with D possibly TRBD1 on 5 matching bases. Germline loops: CDR1 SGHRS, CDR2 YFSETQ. The V end was cut by 0 bases, the J end by 2 bases, with 17 bases between. This CDR3 region has 17 residues. The CDR3 sequence: CASSLAPQGPGNTEAFF. CDR3 bases read: TGCGCCAGCAGCTTGGCCCCCCAGGGTCCTGGAAACACTGAA. The variable domain in full, with the rest retrieved from reference TRBV5-1 and TRBJ1-1, is KAGVTQTPRYLIKTRGQQVTLSCSPISGHRSVSWYQQTPGQGLQFLFEYFSETQRNKGNFPGRFSGRQFSNSRSEMNVSTLELGDSALYLCASSLAPQGPGNTEAFFGQGTRLTVV.

This clone was picked up many times. The observed sequence ends 3 residues before the CDR3 terminus, with the missing tail filled in from the germline J gene. The chain carries TRBV5-4 and TRBJ2-7, with D hard to call. Trimming cost V 0 bases and J 0 bases, with 10 bases left between them. CDR3 length: 15 residues. From germline, CDR1 is SGHNT and CDR2 YYREEE (reference sequence). The DNA read from the CDR3 is TGTGCCAGCAGCTTGGTCGGTCAAAGCTCCTACGAG. Its translation: CASSLVGQSSYE. The complete CDR3 reads CASSLVGQSSYEQYF.

This clone showed up many times. Sequencing ends 3 residues short of the CDR3 end; the germline J gene provides the rest. The chain recombines TRBV19 with TRBJ2-5; D not resolved. Deletions cut 3 bases from V and 6 bases from J, with 5 bases between. The CDR3 sequence is 11 residues long. Germline V gene sequence: CDR1 LNHDA, CDR2 SQIVND (reference sequence). The CDR3 protein is CASSISQTQYF. The DNA read from the CDR3 is TGTGCCAGTAGTATCTCCCAGACC. Variable domain in full (rest from reference TRBV19 and TRBJ2-5): DGGITQSPKYLFRKEGQNVTLSCEQNLNHDAMYWYRQDPGQGLRLIYYSQIVNDFQKGDIAEGYSVSREKKESFPLTVTSAQKNPTAFYLCASSISQTQYFGPGTRLLVL.

This clone was seen at least ten times. CDR3 amino acids: CASSPQGTGVGHEQYF. Incomplete CDR3 DNA: TGTGCCAGCTCACCCCAAGGGACAGGGGTCGGTCACGAG. The chain carries TRBV18 and TRBJ2-7, with 10 nucleotides matching TRBD1. The CDR3 extends 3 residues past the end of the read, so its final part is completed from the germline J gene. Germline V gene data show CDR1 as KGHSH and CDR2 as LQKENI. The CDR3 has 16 residues. V lost 3 bases to trimming and J lost 5 bases; unmatched junction nucleotides: 10.

This clone has a count of ten or more. The CDR3 goes on 3 residues after the read ends, and that part is filled in from the germline J gene. V and J are TRBV20-1 and TRBJ2-4; a possible D gene is TRBD1 (5 bases). CDR3 length: 15 residues. V was shortened by 0 bases and J by 1 base, with 10 bases between the two germline ends. Germline lookup yields CDR1 DFQATT and CDR2 SNEGSKA (reference sequence). CDR3 bases read: TGCAGTGCTAGAGATTGGTCAGGGGCCAAAAACATT. Residues: CSARDWSGAKNI. The whole CDR3 protein is CSARDWSGAKNIQYF.

This clone was found many times. The CDR3: CASSPTRGQGARHGYTF. Incomplete CDR3 DNA: TGTGCCAGCAGCCCCACAAGGGGACAGGGGGCGAGGCATGGC. The V and J genes are TRBV3-1 (or the pseudogene TRBV3-2) and TRBJ1-2; 12 bases are shared with TRBD1. Sequencing ends 3 residues short of the CDR3 end; the germline J gene provides the rest. The junction had 12 bases not matched to a gene; V was cut back by 4 bases and J by 6 bases. The CDR3 spans 17 residues. Germline values: CDR1 LGHDT, CDR2 YNNKEL (reference sequence).